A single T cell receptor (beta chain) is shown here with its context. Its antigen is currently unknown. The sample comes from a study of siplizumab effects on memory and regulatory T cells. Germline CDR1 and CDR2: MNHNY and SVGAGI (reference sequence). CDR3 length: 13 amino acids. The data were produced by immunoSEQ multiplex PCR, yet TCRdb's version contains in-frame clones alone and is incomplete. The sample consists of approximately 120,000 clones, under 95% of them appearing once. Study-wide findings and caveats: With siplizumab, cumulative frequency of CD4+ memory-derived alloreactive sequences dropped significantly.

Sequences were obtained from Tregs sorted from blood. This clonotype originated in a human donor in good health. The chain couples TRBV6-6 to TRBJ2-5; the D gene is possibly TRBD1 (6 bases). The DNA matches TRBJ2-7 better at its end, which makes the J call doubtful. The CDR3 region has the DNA TGTGCCAGCAATGGGGGCTACTCCTACGAGCAGTACTTC. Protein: CASNGGYSYEQYF.